This T cell receptor (beta chain) was sequenced during a study of cytomegalovirus exposure and HLA in healthy donors. The CDR3 consists of 12 residues. Per germline, CDR1 MNHEY and CDR2 SVGAGI. Trimming pared 0 bases from V and 11 bases from J, leaving 11 bases between. PCR employed 60 Vbeta and 13 Jbeta primers. This table comes from immunoSEQ multiplex PCR, and its TCRdb copy is limited to in-frame clones, with some not included. Seen here are about 200,000 clones, 70% to 90% observed once, and the top ten hold 2% to 2.5%. Material: PBMCs. The TCR originated in a woman aged 50 to 60 in good health and CMV-seronegative. The chain has TRBV6-5 and TRBJ2-7, with D perhaps matching TRBD2 (7 bases). The CDR3 spells CASSYSGGREYF. The DNA for the CDR3 is TGTGCCAGCAGTTACTCGGGGGGGCGCGAGTACTTC.